Presented here are 30 T cell receptor beta chains from one specimen sequenced in a study of shared T cell receptors in the human thymus (dated by TCRdb to about 2021). Receptors were amplified or captured by the immunoSEQ multiplex PCR assay. Not all clones reach the TCRdb copy of this immuneACCESS table, which keeps in-frame sequences only. Checked studies attribute under half of the gap to unresolved V genes and leave the rest unexplained. In all, the sample holds over 450,000 clones, and about 80% of those were seen once. The leading ten clones occupy more than 0.01% of the sample. This sample was shared with a second study, whose subject was human thymus T cells.

Sequencing was carried out using thymocytes. The receptors originated from a boy in the first two years of life with a congenital heart defect. Donor details come from another sample of the same person, matched by shared clones.

The chain joins TRBV5-4 to TRBJ2-5; 7 positions match TRBD2. Per the germline V gene, CDR1 is SGHNT and CDR2 is YYREEE (reference sequence). This CDR3 region has 16 residues. With V trimmed by 0 bases and J by 11 bases, 16 bases remained unmatched. The CDR3 sequence is CASSLEGGTIAREQYF. CDR3 in DNA: TGTGCCAGCAGCTTGGAGGGAGGGACCATCGCTAGAGAGCAGTACTTC. The variable domain in full, completed from reference TRBV5-4 and TRBJ2-5, reads ETGVTQSPTHLIKTRGQQVTLRCSSQSGHNTVSWYQQALGQGPQFIFQYYREEENGRGNFPPRFSGLQFPNYSSELNVNALELDDSALYLCASSLEGGTIAREQYFGPGTRLLVL.

This clone was seen a few times. For the CDR3, the DNA is TGTGCCAGCAGTGAGTCACGGGGGGCTTATTACTCTGGGGCCAACGTCCTGACTTTC. Translating it yields CASSESRGAYYSGANVLTF. The gene calls are TRBV6-1 and TRBJ2-6; tentative D call: TRBD2 (7 bases). The CDR3 has 19 residues. With 3 bases removed from V and 0 bases from J, the gap between germline ends came to 18 bases. Germline CDR1 reads MNHNS; CDR2 reads SASEGT.

V is TRBV5-8 and J is TRBJ2-7; 7 bases are a match to TRBD1. Germline assignment: CDR1 SGHTS and CDR2 YDEGEE. The junction had 4 bases not matched to a gene; V was cut back by 4 bases and J by 6 bases. The CDR3 sequence is 12 residues long. Here the CDR3 reads CASSQRGLEQYF. CDR3 coding DNA: TGTGCCAGCAGCCAAAGGGGGCTCGAGCAGTACTTC.

This chain connects TRBV29-1 to TRBJ2-1; 13 bases line up with TRBD2. The length of the CDR3 is 15 residues. Germline CDR1 is SQVTM and CDR2 is ANQGSEA. Trimming removed 7 bases from V and 7 bases from J; junction bases left unmatched: 10. The CDR3 DNA reads TGCAGCGCTTGGACTAGCGGGGGATACTTAAATGAGCAGTTCTTC. Its protein product is CSAWTSGGYLNEQFF.

This rearrangement joins TRBV20-1 to TRBJ2-7; D may be TRBD1 (6 bases). Germline CDR1 reads DFQATT; CDR2 reads SNEGSKA (reference sequence). With 2 bases removed from V and 10 bases from J, the gap between germline ends came to 9 bases. The CDR3 totals 10 residues. CDR3 bases: TGCAGTGCTAGACACAGGGAACAGTACTTC. Its protein product is CSARHREQYF.

This sequence joins TRBV27 and TRBJ2-2; TRBD2 is a possible D gene (6 bases). Trimming left V 8 bases short and J 4 bases short, with 17 bases between. Looked up from germline, CDR1 is MNHEY and CDR2 is SMNVEV (reference sequence). The CDR3 loop spans 15 amino acids. CDR3 bases: TGTGCCAGCGGAGCGGGCCACTCGGTCACCGGGGAGCTGTTTTTT. Translation gives CASGAGHSVTGELFF.

V is TRBV6-1 and J is TRBJ2-1; 12 bases are shared with TRBD2. With V trimmed by 3 bases and J by 12 bases, 12 bases remained unmatched. The CDR3 covers 16 residues. Germline V gives CDR1 MNHNS, CDR2 SASEGT. CDR3 in amino acids: CASSDVRLAGEVVQFF. The DNA of the CDR3 is TGTGCCAGCAGTGATGTCAGACTAGCGGGAGAGGTCGTGCAGTTCTTC.

The chain combines TRBV4-2 with TRBJ1-2; 8 bases map to TRBD1. Germline trimming cut 4 bases from V and 8 bases from J; bases unmatched to any gene: 9. CDR1 is LGHNA, CDR2 YNFKEQ, per germline. This CDR3 has 14 residues. Here the CDR3 reads CASSPQGVLRGYTF. The CDR3 DNA reads TGTGCCAGCAGCCCACAGGGGGTGCTTCGGGGCTACACCTTC.

This chain links TRBV19 with TRBJ2-5; possibly TRBD1 for D (6 bases). V gave up 5 bases and J gave up 5 bases, with 15 bases separating them. In germline, CDR1 is LNHDA, CDR2 SQIVND (reference sequence). The CDR3 has 14 residues. The CDR3 coding sequence is TGTGCCAGTAGTCCCCCTGGACAGACTGAGACCCAGTACTTC. Encoded protein: CASSPPGQTETQYF.

This clone has a handful of counts. The chain joins TRBV6-1 to TRBJ1-3; 10 bases line up with TRBD1. The germline CDR1 and CDR2 sequences are MNHNS and SASEGT. CDR3 size: 13 residues. The junction had 5 bases not matched to a gene; V was cut back by 7 bases and J by 8 bases. The CDR3: CASTTGGSDTIYF. The DNA of the CDR3 is TGTGCCAGCACGACAGGGGGCAGCGACACCATATATTTT.

The chain is built from TRBV6-4 and TRBJ2-3; TRBD2 matches at 7 bases. Germline assignment: CDR1 MRHNA and CDR2 SNTAGT. Losses at the gene ends were 5 bases for V and 4 bases for J; bases not matched to a gene: 6. This CDR3 has 14 amino acids. The CDR3 region is CASSIGRGADTQYF. CDR3 nucleotides: TGTGCCAGCAGTATCGGCCGGGGGGCAGATACGCAGTATTTT.

The J gene is TRBJ1-1, the V gene TRBV5-6; weak D call: TRBD1 (5 bases). This CDR3 is 14 amino acids long. Germline assignment: CDR1 SGHDT and CDR2 YYEEEE. Trimming took off 2 bases at V and 1 base at J, with 9 bases between the two ends. The CDR3 region is CASSFRARNTEAFF. CDR3 bases: TGTGCCAGCAGCTTCAGGGCGCGGAACACTGAAGCTTTCTTT.

The chain carries TRBV27 and TRBJ2-7; 7 bases fit TRBD1. V was clipped by 5 bases and J by 6 bases; unmatched bases: 10. The CDR3 consists of 14 residues. Germline lookup yields CDR1 MNHEY and CDR2 SMNVEV (reference sequence). The CDR3: CASSPQVAGGEQYF. DNA of the CDR3: TGTGCCAGCAGTCCCCAGGTGGCAGGGGGCGAGCAGTACTTC.

This clone was seen only once. The gene calls are TRBV29-1 and TRBJ2-6; 10 bases align to TRBD1. The CDR3 is 19 residues long. CDR1 SQVTM and CDR2 ANQGSEA come from the germline V gene. Germline trimming cut 5 bases from V and 0 bases from J; bases unmatched to any gene: 13. In nucleotides, the CDR3 is TGCAGCGTTTTACAGCCGGGACAGGGGTGCCTCTCTGGGGCCAACGTCCTGACTTTC. It translates to CSVLQPGQGCLSGANVLTF.

The rearrangement links TRBV7-9 to TRBJ2-7; tentative D call: TRBD2 (7 bases). Per the germline V gene, CDR1 is SEHNR and CDR2 is FQNEAQ (reference sequence). This CDR3 has 15 residues. Trimming took off 5 bases at V and 0 bases at J, with 14 bases between the two ends. CDR3 coding DNA: TGTGCCAGCAGCCTCCGGGGGGCCGACTCCTACGAGCAGTACTTC. It codes for CASSLRGADSYEQYF.

The V and J genes are TRBV15 and TRBJ1-1, with 10 positions matching TRBD1. This CDR3 has 20 amino acids. With V trimmed by 1 base and J by 0 bases, 14 bases remained unmatched. Germline V gene lookup returns CDR1 LNHNV and CDR2 YYDKDF (reference sequence). CDR3 sequence reads: CATSRVMLGQGWGMNTEAFF. In DNA form, the CDR3 reads TGTGCCACCAGCAGAGTAATGTTGGGACAGGGGTGGGGAATGAACACTGAAGCTTTCTTT.

The chain employs TRBV6-6 and TRBJ2-7; tentatively, D is TRBD1 (6 bases). Deletions cut 7 bases from V and 2 bases from J, with 15 bases between. Germline V CDR1 and CDR2: MNHNY, SVGAGI (reference sequence). The CDR3 length is 14 residues. The CDR3 DNA is TGTGCCAGCATCTCCAGGGGCCCGGCCTACGAGCAGTACTTC. It yields the protein CASISRGPAYEQYF.

The genes are TRBV27 and TRBJ1-5; 7 bases fit TRBD1. CDR1 and CDR2 (germline): MNHEY, SMNVEV (reference sequence). V lost 6 bases to trimming and J lost 6 bases; unmatched junction nucleotides: 8. The CDR3 length is 14 residues. The CDR3 coding sequence is TGTGCCAGCAGCCGAGGGGGCGTTGGTCAGCCCCAGCATTTT. This encodes CASSRGGVGQPQHF.

This rearrangement joins TRBV6-1 to TRBJ1-1, with D unclear. This CDR3 comprises 15 residues. V was clipped by 0 bases and J by 1 base, with 9 bases between them. CDR1 and CDR2 from the germline V gene are MNHNS and SASEGT. CDR3 nucleotides: TGTGCCAGCAGTGAAGCGAGGGAGAGGAACACTGAAGCTTTCTTT. Translated, it gives CASSEARERNTEAFF.

The chain combines TRBV7-4 with TRBJ1-2, with D tentatively TRBD1 (5 bases). CDR1 and CDR2 from the germline V gene are SGHVT and SQSDAQ. V dropped 3 bases and J dropped 4 bases, with 36 bases sitting between them. This CDR3 is built from 22 residues. CDR3 amino acids: CASSFTPNISGLPRVPLYGYTF. As DNA, the CDR3 is TGTGCCAGCAGCTTTACCCCAAACATCTCAGGGCTCCCCAGGGTCCCCCTCTATGGCTACACCTTC. Combining the CDR3 with reference TRBV7-4 and TRBJ1-2 gives the whole variable domain GAGVSQSPRYKVAKRGRDVALRCDSISGHVTLYWYRQTLGQGSEVLTYSQSDAQRDKSGRPSGRFSAERPERSVSTLKIQRTEQGDSAVYLCASSFTPNISGLPRVPLYGYTFGSGTRLTVV.

The chain combines TRBV27 with TRBJ2-1, with 9 bases lining up with TRBD1. From germline, CDR1 is MNHEY and CDR2 SMNVEV (reference sequence). V lost 5 bases to trimming and J lost 5 bases; unmatched junction nucleotides: 4. This CDR3 is built from 14 residues. The CDR3 DNA is TGTGCCAGCAGTCTGGACAGGGGCAACAATGAGCAGTTCTTC. Protein sequence: CASSLDRGNNEQFF.

This clone was seen more than once but under ten times. The chain is built from TRBV28 and TRBJ2-1, with 10 bases matching TRBD2. CDR3 length: 18 amino acids. Looked up from germline, CDR1 is MDHEN and CDR2 is SYDVKM. The V and J ends lost 2 bases and 3 bases, in that order; junction bases with no gene match: 10. CDR3 sequence (DNA): TGTGCCAGCAGTTTAACCCCCTGGAAGCGGGAGGGCTACAATGAGCAGTTCTTC. Its translation: CASSLTPWKREGYNEQFF.

The chain uses TRBV7-2 and TRBJ2-1; the D gene is possibly TRBD2 (6 bases). The length of the CDR3 is 15 residues. V dropped 5 bases and J dropped 6 bases, with 17 bases sitting between them. Germline CDR1 reads SGHTA; CDR2 reads FQGNSA. CDR3: CASSRPKFGGNEQFF. In DNA form, the CDR3 reads TGTGCCAGCAGCCGCCCGAAGTTCGGGGGCAATGAGCAGTTCTTC.

The chain carries TRBV7-8 and TRBJ2-3, with 11 bases lining up with TRBD2. Germline CDR1 and CDR2: SGHVS and FQNEAQ. V shed 1 base, J shed 5 bases, and the junction held 14 bases outside the gene matches. The CDR3 loop spans 19 amino acids. The CDR3 reads CASSLGIAGGCFGKDTQYF. The CDR3 nucleotides are TGTGCCAGCAGCTTAGGTATAGCGGGAGGGTGTTTTGGGAAAGATACGCAGTATTTT.

The rearrangement uses TRBV28 and TRBJ1-3; TRBD1 agrees at 7 bases. The trim removed 6 bases at V and 4 bases at J, leaving 9 bases unmatched. Germline CDR1 is MDHEN and CDR2 is SYDVKM. This CDR3 is 15 amino acids long. Here the CDR3 reads CASRPTGPPGNTIYF. CDR3 coding DNA: TGTGCCAGCAGGCCGACAGGGCCTCCCGGAAACACCATATATTTT.

This clone was detected once. This rearrangement joins TRBV7-9 to TRBJ2-2; 7 bases line up with TRBD1. This CDR3 region has 15 residues. V shed 2 bases and J 6 bases; nucleotides not matched to a gene: 6. The germline V gene encodes CDR1 SEHNR and CDR2 FQNEAQ (reference sequence). CDR3 sequence reads: CASSLMAGGPGELFF. CDR3 in DNA: TGTGCCAGCAGCTTAATGGCAGGGGGACCCGGGGAGCTGTTTTTT.

J is TRBJ2-5 and V is TRBV14, with 7 bases matching TRBD2. J was trimmed by 2 bases and V by 4 bases; bases with no gene match: 10. The germline V gene has CDR1 SGHDN and CDR2 FVKESK. The CDR3 totals 16 residues. The CDR3 DNA reads as TGTGCCAGCAGCCGGGAGGGTCCTTCTTTACAAGAGACCCAGTACTTC. Its translation is CASSREGPSLQETQYF.

The chain combines TRBV19 with TRBJ2-7, with 7 bases identical to TRBD1. This CDR3 contains 14 residues. Germline V gives CDR1 LNHDA, CDR2 SQIVND (reference sequence). The junction had 4 bases not matched to a gene; V was cut back by 3 bases and J by 2 bases. In DNA form, the CDR3 reads TGTGCCAGTAGTATGGAAGGGGGCCCCTACGAGCAGTACTTC. Translated: CASSMEGGPYEQYF.

This clone has just one count. The chain is built from TRBV5-1 and TRBJ1-5; D uncertain. V was shortened by 4 bases and J by 4 bases, with 9 bases between the two germline ends. The CDR3 totals 13 residues. Per the germline V gene, CDR1 is SGHRS and CDR2 is YFSETQ. As DNA, the CDR3 is TGCGCCAGCAGCCGAGAAACGAATCAGCCCCAGCATTTT. Its translation is CASSRETNQPQHF. Drawing the rest from reference TRBV5-1 and TRBJ1-5, the complete variable domain is KAGVTQTPRYLIKTRGQQVTLSCSPISGHRSVSWYQQTPGQGLQFLFEYFSETQRNKGNFPGRFSGRQFSNSRSEMNVSTLELGDSALYLCASSRETNQPQHFGDGTRLSIL.

This clone was observed a few times. CDR3 sequence reads: CASSFINTGELFF. The DNA of the CDR3 is TGTGCCAGCAGTTTTATCAACACCGGGGAGCTGTTTTTT. The chain joins TRBV27 to TRBJ2-2; no definite D call. V lost 3 bases and J lost 2, with 4 bases in between. Per germline, CDR1 MNHEY and CDR2 SMNVEV (reference sequence). The CDR3 sequence is 13 residues long.